Described below is a single T cell receptor (beta chain) sequence and its context. Its antigen is as yet unknown. This specimen belongs to a study of OX40 agonist ivuxolimab in advanced cancers. Study-level findings and limits: Undetermined was the antigen specificity of the expanded peripheral T cells. Expanded clones were, on average, more numerous among CD8+ T cells than CD4+.

This CDR3 is 15 amino acids long. CDR1 and CDR2 from the germline V gene are SGHTA and FQGNSA. The V end was cut by 2 bases, the J end by 9 bases, with 17 bases between. At baseline, cycle 4 day 1, and cycle 7 day 1, blood was sampled. TCRdb keeps only in-frame clones here, not all; method: immunoSEQ multiplex PCR. The table includes 75,000 to 100,000 clones, roughly 85% detected once. Sequenced material: CD4+ or CD8+ T cells sorted from blood, taken in a trial of the OX40 agonist ivuxolimab. The sequence derives from an adult with an advanced solid tumor such as melanoma, head and neck, liver or kidney cancer. V is TRBV7-2 and J is TRBJ2-1; possibly TRBD2 for D (5 bases). The CDR3: CASSLSNGNLAEQFF. CDR3 DNA: TGTGCCAGCAGCTTAAGTAACGGGAATCTCGCTGAGCAGTTCTTC.